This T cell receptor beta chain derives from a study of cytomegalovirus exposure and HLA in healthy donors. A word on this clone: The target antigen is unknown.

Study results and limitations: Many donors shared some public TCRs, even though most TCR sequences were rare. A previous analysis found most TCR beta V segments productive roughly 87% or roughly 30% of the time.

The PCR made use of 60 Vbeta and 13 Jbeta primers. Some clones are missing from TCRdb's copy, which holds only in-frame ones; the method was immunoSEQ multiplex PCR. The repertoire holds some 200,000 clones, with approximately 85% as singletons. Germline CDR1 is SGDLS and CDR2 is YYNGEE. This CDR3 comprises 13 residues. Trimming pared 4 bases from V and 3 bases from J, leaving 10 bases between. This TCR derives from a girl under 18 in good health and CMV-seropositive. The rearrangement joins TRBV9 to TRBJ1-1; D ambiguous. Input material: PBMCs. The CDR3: CASSPVADTEAFF. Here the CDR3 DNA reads TGTGCCAGCAGCCCTGTCGCGGACACTGAAGCTTTCTTT.